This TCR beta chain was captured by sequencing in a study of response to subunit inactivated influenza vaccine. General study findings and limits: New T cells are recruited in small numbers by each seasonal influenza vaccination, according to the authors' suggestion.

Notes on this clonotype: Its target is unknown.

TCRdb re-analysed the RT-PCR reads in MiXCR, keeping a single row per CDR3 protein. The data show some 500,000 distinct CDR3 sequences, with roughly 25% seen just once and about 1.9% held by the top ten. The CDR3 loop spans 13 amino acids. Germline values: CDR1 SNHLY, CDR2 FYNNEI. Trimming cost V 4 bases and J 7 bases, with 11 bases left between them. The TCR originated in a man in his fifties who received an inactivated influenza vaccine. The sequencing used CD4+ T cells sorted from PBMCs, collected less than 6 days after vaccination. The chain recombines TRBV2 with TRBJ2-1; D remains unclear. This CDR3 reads CASSVGQPNEQFF. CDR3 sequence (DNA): TGTGCCAGCAGTGTCGGTCAGCCGAATGAGCAGTTCTTC.